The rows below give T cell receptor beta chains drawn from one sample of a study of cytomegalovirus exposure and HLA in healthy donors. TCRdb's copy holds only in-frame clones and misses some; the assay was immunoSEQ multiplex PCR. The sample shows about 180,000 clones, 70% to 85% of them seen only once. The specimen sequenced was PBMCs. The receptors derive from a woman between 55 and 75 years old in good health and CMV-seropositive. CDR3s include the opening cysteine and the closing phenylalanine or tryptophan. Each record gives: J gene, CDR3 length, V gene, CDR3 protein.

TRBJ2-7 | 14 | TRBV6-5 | CASSKDRGSYEQYF
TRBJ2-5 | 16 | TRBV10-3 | CAISVTSGGAEETQYF
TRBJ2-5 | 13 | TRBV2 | CASSDGTKETQYF
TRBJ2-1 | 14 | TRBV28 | CASEAGMIYNEQFF
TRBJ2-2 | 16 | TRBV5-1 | CASSLVTGGNTGELFF
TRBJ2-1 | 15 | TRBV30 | CAWSVLGASYNEQFF
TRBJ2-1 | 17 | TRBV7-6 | CASSLAVTSGRANEQFF
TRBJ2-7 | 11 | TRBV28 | CASSRRNEQYF
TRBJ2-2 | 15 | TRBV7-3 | CASSPGTSRTGELFF
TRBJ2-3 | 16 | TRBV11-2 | CASRQIRTGPTDTQYF
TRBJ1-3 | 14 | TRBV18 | CASSPGGSGNTIYF
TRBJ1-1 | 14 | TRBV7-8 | CASSWEGGSAEAFF
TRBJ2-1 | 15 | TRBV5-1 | CASSLQDSPYNEQFF